Listed below are T cell receptor beta chains from one sample, sequenced in a study of OX40 agonist ivuxolimab in advanced cancers. Assay used: immunoSEQ multiplex PCR; TCRdb lists only in-frame clones, some missing. The data show about 58,000 clones, approximately 78% seen once. The sequencing used CD4+ or CD8+ T cells sorted from blood, collected in a trial of the OX40 agonist ivuxolimab. The receptors stem from an adult with an advanced solid tumor such as melanoma, head and neck, liver or kidney cancer. Each CDR3 is given with its conserved first and last residue. The D gene is left open where the match is weak. Rows give clone size only sometimes, using once, few, many, or a class for an expanded clone.

TRBV5-5,TRBJ1-5,once,-,CASSLAVVGNQPQHF,TGTGCCAGCAGCTTGGCGGTAGTGGGCAATCAGCCCCAGCATTTT
TRBV6-5,TRBJ2-3,-,-,CASSSRALAPDTQYF,TGTGCCAGCAGTTCCCGGGCTCTCGCCCCAGATACGCAGTATTTT
TRBV7-6,TRBJ2-7,once,-,CASSLATRGYEQYF,TGTGCCAGCAGCTTAGCAACTAGGGGCTACGAGCAGTACTTC
TRBV7-9,TRBJ2-1,-,TRBD2,CASSTTSGGASEQFF,TGTGCCAGCAGCACTACTAGCGGGGGGGCGAGTGAGCAGTTCTTC
TRBV2,TRBJ1-2,-,-,CASSVASNSNYGYTF,TGTGCCAGCAGTGTCGCGAGCAACTCTAACTATGGCTACACCTTC
TRBV5-4,TRBJ2-2,once,TRBD1,CASSPQQGASVTGELFF,TGTGCCAGCAGTCCCCAACAGGGGGCGTCGGTTACCGGGGAGCTGTTTTTT
TRBV7-8,TRBJ2-3,-,-,CASRSRTIRDTQYF,TGTGCCAGCAGATCTAGAACCATCCGAGATACGCAGTATTTT
TRBV20-1,TRBJ1-2,-,-,CSASLPYGYTF,TGCAGTGCTTCGTTGCCCTATGGCTACACCTTC
TRBV5-6,TRBJ2-3,-,-,CASSTTRAFTDTQYF,TGTGCCAGCAGCACCACCCGGGCCTTCACAGATACGCAGTATTTT
TRBV29-1,TRBJ1-2,-,-,CSVRRDSRGYGYTF,TGCAGCGTCCGCCGGGACTCCAGAGGGTATGGCTACACCTTC
TRBV2,TRBJ1-6,-,-,CASSAQVPPLHF,TGTGCCAGCAGTGCCCAGGTCCCACCCCTCCACTTT
TRBV18,TRBJ1-2,-,TRBD1,CASSPPRSLDRESYGYTF,TGTGCCAGCTCACCACCGAGGAGCCTGGACAGGGAAAGCTATGGCTACACCTTC
TRBV7-2,TRBJ2-3,-,-,CASSLRPLGSTDTQYF,TGTGCCAGCAGCTTACGGCCCCTAGGGAGCACAGATACGCAGTATTTT
TRBV7-8,TRBJ1-5,once,TRBD1,CASSYSKTGSSNQPQHF,TGTGCCAGCAGCTATAGTAAGACAGGGAGCAGCAATCAGCCCCAGCATTTT
TRBV7-2,TRBJ2-2,-,-,CASSANPPEFYANTGELFF,TGTGCCAGCAGCGCCAATCCCCCCGAGTTTTACGCGAACACCGGGGAGCTGTTTTTT
TRBV4-2,TRBJ2-7,few,TRBD2,CASSQEPSGGPSSYEQYF,TGTGCCAGCAGCCAAGAACCTAGCGGGGGACCTAGCTCCTACGAGCAGTACTTC
TRBV7-7,TRBJ2-7,-,TRBD2,CASSPSGGPYEQYF,TGTGCCAGCAGCCCTAGCGGGGGGCCCTACGAGCAGTACTTC
TRBV11-2,TRBJ1-2,many,TRBD1,CASSSGGTGQGNYGYTF,TGTGCCAGCAGCTCCGGAGGCACCGGACAGGGGAACTATGGCTACACCTTC
TRBV29-1,TRBJ1-1,-,-,CSVEDWGGTNTEAFF,TGCAGCGTTGAAGATTGGGGGGGCACGAACACTGAAGCTTTCTTT
TRBV14,TRBJ2-7,-,TRBD1,CASSQEPDRALEQYF,TGTGCCAGCAGCCAAGAGCCGGACAGGGCTTTGGAGCAGTACTTC
TRBV6-5,TRBJ1-2,-,-,CASSYSFANYGYTF,TGTGCCAGCAGTTACTCGTTCGCTAACTATGGCTACACCTTC
TRBV11-3,TRBJ2-3,-,-,CASSLEEADTQYF,TGTGCCAGCAGCTTAGAGGAAGCAGATACGCAGTATTTT
TRBV27,TRBJ1-1,-,-,CASSLSTVRLNTEAFF,TGTGCCAGCAGTTTATCCACGGTGCGTCTTAACACTGAAGCTTTCTTT
TRBV7-6,TRBJ2-7,once,TRBD2,CASSSGGTHSYEQYF,TGTGCCAGCAGCTCGGGAGGGACACACTCCTACGAGCAGTACTTC
TRBV7-3,TRBJ2-5,once,TRBD1,CASSAQGQGEETQYF,TGTGCCAGCAGCGCTCAGGGACAGGGCGAAGAGACCCAGTACTTC
TRBV6-1,TRBJ1-5,-,TRBD1,CASSARQGNQPQHF,TGTGCCAGCAGTGCTCGACAGGGTAATCAGCCCCAGCATTTT
TRBV5-8,TRBJ2-1,-,TRBD1,CASSRPTFGDRGYNEQFF,TGTGCCAGCAGCCGACCGACGTTTGGGGACAGGGGATACAATGAGCAGTTCTTC
TRBV29-1,TRBJ1-2,once,-,CSVDVGGNYGYTF,TGCAGCGTTGACGTCGGGGGAAACTATGGCTACACCTTC
TRBV12-5,TRBJ1-5,-,-,CASGLFGQGGQPQHF,TGTGCTAGTGGTTTGTTCGGTCAGGGAGGTCAGCCCCAGCATTTT
TRBV10-3,TRBJ2-3,once,-,CAIGVVSSATDTQYF,TGTGCCATCGGGGTGGTGTCTAGCGCCACAGATACGCAGTATTTT
TRBV7-9,TRBJ1-1,-,-,CASSTSPGRAFF,TGTGCCAGCAGCACGAGCCCAGGGAGGGCTTTCTTT
TRBV5-1,TRBJ1-6,-,-,CASSETGSYNSPLHF,TGCGCCAGCAGCGAGACGGGCTCCTATAATTCACCCCTCCACTTT
TRBV11-3,TRBJ1-2,-,-,CASSLYPGREYGYTF,TGTGCCAGCAGCTTATATCCAGGCAGGGAATATGGCTACACCTTC
TRBV6-1,TRBJ1-1,-,-,CASSLTGLTEAFF,TGTGCCAGCAGTCTTACAGGGTTAACTGAAGCTTTCTTT
TRBV5-1,TRBJ2-3,-,TRBD1,CASSLTGGLDTQYF,TGCGCCAGCAGCTTGACAGGGGGATTAGATACGCAGTATTTT
TRBV6-5,TRBJ1-2,-,-,CASSYSRGLESGYTF,TGTGCCAGCAGTTACTCGCGGGGGCTAGAATCTGGCTACACCTTC
TRBV25-1,TRBJ1-2,-,-,CASSESVTAYGYAF,TGTGCCAGCAGTGAATCTGTGACGGCCTATGGCTACGCCTTC
TRBV6-4,TRBJ1-2,-,-,CASSDSGKSSGYTF,TGTGCCAGCAGTGATTCAGGGAAAAGCAGCGGCTACACCTTC
TRBV5-4,TRBJ1-1,once,-,CASSSKIGNTEAFF,TGTGCCAGCAGCTCAAAGATTGGAAACACTGAAGCTTTCTTT
TRBV7-8,TRBJ2-3,-,-,CASSRGYTDTQYF,TGTGCCAGCAGCCGCGGATACACAGATACGCAGTATTTT
TRBV7-8,TRBJ1-2,-,-,CASTIVVSNYGYTF,TGTGCCAGCACAATAGTCGTCTCTAACTATGGCTACACCTTC
TRBV19,TRBJ2-1,-,TRBD1,CASSIRGQKLLSSYNEQFF,TGTGCCAGTAGTATAAGGGGACAGAAACTCCTATCCTCCTACAATGAGCAGTTCTTC
TRBV5-1,TRBJ2-5,once,-,CASSLNGNLGTQYF,TGCGCCAGCAGCTTGAATGGGAATCTAGGGACCCAGTACTTC
TRBV2,TRBJ2-6,-,-,CASSTGSGANVLTF,TGTGCCAGCAGTACAGGCTCTGGGGCCAACGTCCTGACTTTC
TRBV7-9,TRBJ1-1,-,-,CASSTRQVETEAFF,TGTGCCAGCAGCACGCGACAGGTAGAGACTGAAGCTTTCTTT
TRBV5-1,TRBJ1-6,-,-,CASSLAGRGSALHF,TGCGCCAGCAGCTTGGCCGGCAGGGGCTCGGCCCTCCACTTT
TRBV6-6,TRBJ2-1,-,-,CAAVGGGLMGEQFF,TGTGCCGCCGTGGGTGGGGGGCTTATGGGTGAGCAGTTCTTC
TRBV9,TRBJ1-2,few,TRBD1,CASSVGPSDRVAF,TGTGCCAGCAGCGTCGGCCCGTCGGACAGGGTCGCCTTC
TRBV29-1,TRBJ2-1,-,-,CSGRREQFF,TGCAGCGGCCGACGTGAGCAGTTCTTC
TRBV7-2,TRBJ2-2,-,TRBD1,CASRRQGNTGELFF,TGTGCCAGCAGGCGACAGGGGAACACCGGGGAGCTGTTTTTT
TRBV5-4,TRBJ1-2,-,-,CASSILTGTGYTF,TGTGCCAGCAGCATACTCACCGGGACGGGCTACACCTTC
TRBV5-1,TRBJ1-1,-,TRBD1,CASSLSAGGVKLGRRMNTEAFF,TGCGCCAGCAGCTTGTCCGCAGGGGGCGTGAAGCTGGGCCGTAGAATGAACACTGAAGCTTTCTTT
TRBV7-2,TRBJ1-6,-,-,CASSLFSPSRVNSPLHF,TGTGCCAGCAGCTTATTCTCCCCGAGCAGGGTTAATTCACCCCTCCACTTT
TRBV5-1,TRBJ1-1,-,-,CASSLGINTEAFF,TGCGCCAGCAGCTTGGGTATAAACACTGAAGCTTTCTTT
TRBV27,TRBJ1-1,-,-,CASSPPPVGVTEAFF,TGTGCCAGCAGTCCCCCCCCGGTGGGCGTTACTGAAGCTTTCTTT
TRBV18,TRBJ2-7,-,-,CASSPGGGMAYEQYF,TGTGCCAGCTCACCAGGGGGAGGAATGGCCTACGAGCAGTACTTC
TRBV11-3,TRBJ2-7,-,-,CASSLEGPSYEQYF,TGTGCCAGCAGCTTAGAGGGGCCTTCCTACGAGCAGTACTTC
TRBV7-8,TRBJ1-1,-,-,CASSLVDGMNTEAFF,TGTGCCAGCAGCTTAGTTGACGGGATGAACACTGAAGCTTTCTTT
TRBV4-1,TRBJ1-6,few,-,CASSRRDTDSPLHF,TGCGCCAGCAGCCGCCGGGACACCGATTCACCCCTCCACTTT